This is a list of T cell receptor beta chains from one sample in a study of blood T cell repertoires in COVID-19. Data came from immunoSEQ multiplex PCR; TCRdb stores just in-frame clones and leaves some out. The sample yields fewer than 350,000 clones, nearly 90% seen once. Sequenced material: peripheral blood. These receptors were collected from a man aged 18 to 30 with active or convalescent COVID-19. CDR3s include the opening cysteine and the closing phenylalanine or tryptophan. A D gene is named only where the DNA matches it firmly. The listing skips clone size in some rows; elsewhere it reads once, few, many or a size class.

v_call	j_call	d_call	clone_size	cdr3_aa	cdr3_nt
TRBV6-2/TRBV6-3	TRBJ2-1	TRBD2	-	CASSYSTSGGTNYNEQFF	TGTGCCAGCAGTTACTCGACCAGCGGGGGGACTAATTACAATGAGCAGTTCTTC
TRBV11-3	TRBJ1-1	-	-	CASSLGGREWTEAFF	TGTGCCAGCAGCTTAGGTGGCAGGGAATGGACTGAAGCTTTCTTT
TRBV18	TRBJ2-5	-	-	CASSPRGDLETQYF	TGTGCCAGCTCTCCCAGGGGGGACTTGGAGACCCAGTACTTC
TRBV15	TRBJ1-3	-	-	CATTTGPNVGNTIYF	TGTGCCACAACAACAGGGCCGAATGTGGGAAACACCATATATTTT
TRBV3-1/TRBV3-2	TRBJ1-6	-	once	CASSPSVSPLHF	TGTGCCAGCAGTCCTTCGGTTTCACCCCTCCACTTT
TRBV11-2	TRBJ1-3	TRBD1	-	CASSLLQGVTSGNTIYF	TGTGCCAGCAGCTTACTACAGGGGGTGACGTCTGGAAACACCATATATTTT
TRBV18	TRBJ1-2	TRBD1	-	CASSPYPGQGIYGYTF	TGTGCCAGCTCACCCTATCCGGGACAGGGGATATATGGCTACACCTTC
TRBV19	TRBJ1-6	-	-	CASSFRQASSYNSPLHF	TGTGCCAGTAGTTTCCGACAGGCCAGCTCCTATAATTCACCCCTCCACTTT
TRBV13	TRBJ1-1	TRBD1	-	CASSARFSTGQSYTYTEAFF	TGTGCCAGCAGCGCGCGATTTTCTACGGGACAGTCCTACACTTACACTGAAGCTTTCTTT
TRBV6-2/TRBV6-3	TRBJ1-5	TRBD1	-	CASSRGTGGQPQHF	TGTGCCAGCAGTAGGGGGACAGGGGGTCAGCCCCAGCATTTT
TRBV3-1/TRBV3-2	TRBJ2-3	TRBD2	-	CASSQSISGAADTQYF	TGTGCCAGCAGCCAATCGATTAGCGGGGCTGCAGATACGCAGTATTTT
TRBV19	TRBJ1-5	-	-	CASDGTRYSNQPQHF	TGTGCCAGCGACGGGACACGATATAGCAATCAGCCCCAGCATTTT
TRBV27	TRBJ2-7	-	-	CASSLAAGEQYF	TGTGCCAGCAGTTTAGCGGCGGGCGAGCAGTACTTC
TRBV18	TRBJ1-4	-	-	CASSPPNSATNEKLFF	TGTGCCAGCTCACCACCGAATAGTGCGACTAATGAAAAACTGTTTTTT
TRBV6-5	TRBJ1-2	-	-	CASSYSNREGYGYTF	TGTGCCAGCAGTTACTCGAACAGGGAGGGCTATGGCTACACCTTC
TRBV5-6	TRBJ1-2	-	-	CASRPGTRTYGYTF	TGTGCCAGCAGGCCCGGGACACGGACCTATGGCTACACCTTC
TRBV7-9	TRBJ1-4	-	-	CASSLGLGAREKLFF	TGTGCCAGCAGCTTAGGTCTGGGGGCGCGAGAAAAACTGTTTTTT
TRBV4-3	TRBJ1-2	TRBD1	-	CASSQDFDRGYGYTF	TGCGCCAGCAGCCAAGATTTCGACAGGGGCTATGGCTACACCTTC